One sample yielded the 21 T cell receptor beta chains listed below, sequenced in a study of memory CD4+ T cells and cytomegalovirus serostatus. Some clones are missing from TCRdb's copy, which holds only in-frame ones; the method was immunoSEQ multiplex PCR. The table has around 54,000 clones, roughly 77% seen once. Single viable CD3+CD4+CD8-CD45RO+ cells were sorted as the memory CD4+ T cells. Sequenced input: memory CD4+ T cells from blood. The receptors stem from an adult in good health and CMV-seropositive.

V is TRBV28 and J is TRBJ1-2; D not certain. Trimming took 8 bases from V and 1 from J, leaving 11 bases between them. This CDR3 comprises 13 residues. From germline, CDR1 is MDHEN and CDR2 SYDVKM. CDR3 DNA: TGTGCCAGCTCCCAACCAGTTAACTATGGCTACACCTTC. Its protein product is CASSQPVNYGYTF.

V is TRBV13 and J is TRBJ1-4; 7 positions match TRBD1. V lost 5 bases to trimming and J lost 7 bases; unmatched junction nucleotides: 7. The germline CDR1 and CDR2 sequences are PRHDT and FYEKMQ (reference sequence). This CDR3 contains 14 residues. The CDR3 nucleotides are TGTGCCAGCAGCGTCTACAGGGGCGGTGAAAAACTGTTTTTT. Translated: CASSVYRGGEKLFF.

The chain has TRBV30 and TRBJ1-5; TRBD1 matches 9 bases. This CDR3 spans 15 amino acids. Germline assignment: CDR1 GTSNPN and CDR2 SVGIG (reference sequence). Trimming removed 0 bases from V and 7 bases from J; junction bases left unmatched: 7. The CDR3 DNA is TGTGCCTGGAGTGTAGGGGGACAGGGTGGGCAGCCCCAGCATTTT. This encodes CAWSVGGQGGQPQHF.

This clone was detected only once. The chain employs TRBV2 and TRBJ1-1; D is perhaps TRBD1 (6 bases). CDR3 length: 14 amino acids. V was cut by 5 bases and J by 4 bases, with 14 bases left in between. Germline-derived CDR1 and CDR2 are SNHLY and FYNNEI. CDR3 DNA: TGTGCCAGCAGTACTAGAGGGGGTGGCACTGAAGCTTTCTTT. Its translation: CASSTRGGGTEAFF.

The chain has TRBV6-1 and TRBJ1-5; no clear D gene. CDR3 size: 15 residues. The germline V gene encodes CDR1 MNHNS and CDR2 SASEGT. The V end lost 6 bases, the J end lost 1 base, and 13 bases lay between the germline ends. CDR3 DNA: TGTGCCAGCAGGAGGGCGTTCGAGAGCAATCAGCCCCAGCATTTT. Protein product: CASRRAFESNQPQHF.

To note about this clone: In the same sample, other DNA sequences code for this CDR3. The DNA for the CDR3 is TGTGCCAGCCGGAGGGGGGGGCAGCCCCAGCATTTT. Amino acid sequence: CASRRGGQPQHF. The V gene is TRBV28, the J gene TRBJ1-5, with a weak D call TRBD1 (6 bases). CDR3 length equals 12 residues. V lost 8 bases, J lost 7 bases, and 12 bases lay in between. The germline V gene has CDR1 MDHEN and CDR2 SYDVKM.

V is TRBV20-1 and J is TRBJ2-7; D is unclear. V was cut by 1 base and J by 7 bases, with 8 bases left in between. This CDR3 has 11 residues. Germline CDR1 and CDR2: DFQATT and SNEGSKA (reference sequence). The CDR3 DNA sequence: TGCAGTGCTAGAGTCGTAGTTGAGCAGTACTTC. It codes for CSARVVVEQYF.

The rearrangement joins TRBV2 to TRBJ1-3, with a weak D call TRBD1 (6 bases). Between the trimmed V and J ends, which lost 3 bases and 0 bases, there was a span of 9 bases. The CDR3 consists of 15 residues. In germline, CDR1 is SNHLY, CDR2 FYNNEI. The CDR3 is CASSDRDNSGNTIYF. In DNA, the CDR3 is TGTGCCAGCAGTGACAGGGACAACTCTGGAAACACCATATATTTT. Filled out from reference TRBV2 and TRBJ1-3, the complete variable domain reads EPEVTQTPSHQVTQMGQEVILRCVPISNHLYFYWYRQILGQKVEFLVSFYNNEISEKSEIFDDQFSVERPDGSNFTLKIRSTKLEDSAMYFCASSDRDNSGNTIYFGEGSWLTVV.

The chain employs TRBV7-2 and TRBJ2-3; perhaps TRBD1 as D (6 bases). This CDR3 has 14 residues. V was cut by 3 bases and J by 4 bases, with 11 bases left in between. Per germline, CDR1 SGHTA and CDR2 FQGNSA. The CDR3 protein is CASSFGQQSDTQYF. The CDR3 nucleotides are TGTGCCAGCAGCTTCGGACAGCAGTCAGATACGCAGTATTTT.

The CDR3 sequence: CSGQDSIGYTF. The CDR3 bases are TGCAGCGGACAGGACTCCATAGGCTACACCTTC. The J gene is TRBJ1-2, the V gene TRBV29-1, with TRBD1 as a possible D gene (6 bases). CDR1 is SQVTM and CDR2 is ANQGSEA in the germline V gene. There are 11 residues in the CDR3. V was cut by 7 bases and J by 8 bases, with 14 bases left in between.

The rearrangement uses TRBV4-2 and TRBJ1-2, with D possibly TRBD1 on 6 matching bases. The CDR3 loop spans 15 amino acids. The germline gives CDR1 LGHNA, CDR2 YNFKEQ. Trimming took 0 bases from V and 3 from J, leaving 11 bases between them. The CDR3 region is CASSQEKGGDYGYTF. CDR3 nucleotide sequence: TGTGCCAGCAGCCAAGAGAAGGGGGGCGACTATGGCTACACCTTC.

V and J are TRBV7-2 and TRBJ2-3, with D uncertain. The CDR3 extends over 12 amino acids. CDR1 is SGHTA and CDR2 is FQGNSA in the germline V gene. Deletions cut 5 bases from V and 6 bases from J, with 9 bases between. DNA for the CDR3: TGTGCCAGCAGCCAAGCTTGGGATACGCAGTATTTT. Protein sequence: CASSQAWDTQYF.

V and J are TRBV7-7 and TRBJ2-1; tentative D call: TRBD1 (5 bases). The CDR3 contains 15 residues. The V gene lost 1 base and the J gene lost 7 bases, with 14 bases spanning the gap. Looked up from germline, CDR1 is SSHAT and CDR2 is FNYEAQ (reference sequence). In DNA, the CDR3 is TGTGCCAGCAGCTTAGTCGCGGCAGGGCTTAATGAGCAGTTCTTC. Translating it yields CASSLVAAGLNEQFF.

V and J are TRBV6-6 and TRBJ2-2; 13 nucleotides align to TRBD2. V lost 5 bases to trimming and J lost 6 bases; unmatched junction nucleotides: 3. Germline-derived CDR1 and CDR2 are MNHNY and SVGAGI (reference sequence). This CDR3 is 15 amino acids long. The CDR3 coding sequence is TGTGCCAGCAGTGCCGGACTAGCGGGAGCCGGGGAGCTGTTTTTT. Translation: CASSAGLAGAGELFF.

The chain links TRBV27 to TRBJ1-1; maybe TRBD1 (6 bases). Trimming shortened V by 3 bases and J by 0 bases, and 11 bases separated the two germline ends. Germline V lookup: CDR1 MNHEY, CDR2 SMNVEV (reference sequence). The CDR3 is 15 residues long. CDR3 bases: TGTGCCAGCAGTTTCGCCGGGACACTGAACACTGAAGCTTTCTTT. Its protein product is CASSFAGTLNTEAFF.

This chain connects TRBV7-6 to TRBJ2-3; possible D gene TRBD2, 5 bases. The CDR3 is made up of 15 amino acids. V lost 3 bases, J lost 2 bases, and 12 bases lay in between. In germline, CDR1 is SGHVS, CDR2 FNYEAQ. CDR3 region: CASSFSAAVTDTQYF. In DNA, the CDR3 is TGTGCCAGCAGCTTTTCAGCGGCGGTCACAGATACGCAGTATTTT.

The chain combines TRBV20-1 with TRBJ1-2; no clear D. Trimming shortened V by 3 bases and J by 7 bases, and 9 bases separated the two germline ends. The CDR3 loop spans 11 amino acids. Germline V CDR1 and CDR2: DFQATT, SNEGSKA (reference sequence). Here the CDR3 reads CSASEGSGYTF. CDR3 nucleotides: TGCAGTGCTAGTGAAGGGTCTGGCTACACCTTC.

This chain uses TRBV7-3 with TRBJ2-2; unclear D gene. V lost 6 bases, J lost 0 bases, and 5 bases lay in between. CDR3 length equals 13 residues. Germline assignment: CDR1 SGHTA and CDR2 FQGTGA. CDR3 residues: CASSRTNTGELFF. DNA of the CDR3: TGTGCCAGCAGTCGTACGAACACCGGGGAGCTGTTTTTT.

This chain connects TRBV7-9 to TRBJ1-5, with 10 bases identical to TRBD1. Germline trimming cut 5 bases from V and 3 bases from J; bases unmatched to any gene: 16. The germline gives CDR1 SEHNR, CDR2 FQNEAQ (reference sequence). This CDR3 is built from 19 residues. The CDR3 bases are TGTGCCAGCAGCCAAGAGCGGGGACAGGGGTTCTTTTCCAATCAGCCCCAGCATTTT. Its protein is CASSQERGQGFFSNQPQHF.

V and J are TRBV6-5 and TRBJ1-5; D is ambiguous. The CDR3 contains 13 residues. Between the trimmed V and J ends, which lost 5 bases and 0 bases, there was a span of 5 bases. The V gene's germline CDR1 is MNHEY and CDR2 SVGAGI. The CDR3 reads CASSVNSNQPQHF. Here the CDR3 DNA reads TGTGCCAGCAGTGTTAATAGCAATCAGCCCCAGCATTTT.

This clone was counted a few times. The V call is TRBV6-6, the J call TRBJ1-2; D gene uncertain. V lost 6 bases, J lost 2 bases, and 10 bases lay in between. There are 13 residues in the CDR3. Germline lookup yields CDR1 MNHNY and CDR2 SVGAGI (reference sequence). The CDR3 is CASSRQPNYGYTF. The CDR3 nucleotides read TGTGCCAGCAGCAGGCAACCGAACTATGGCTACACCTTC.